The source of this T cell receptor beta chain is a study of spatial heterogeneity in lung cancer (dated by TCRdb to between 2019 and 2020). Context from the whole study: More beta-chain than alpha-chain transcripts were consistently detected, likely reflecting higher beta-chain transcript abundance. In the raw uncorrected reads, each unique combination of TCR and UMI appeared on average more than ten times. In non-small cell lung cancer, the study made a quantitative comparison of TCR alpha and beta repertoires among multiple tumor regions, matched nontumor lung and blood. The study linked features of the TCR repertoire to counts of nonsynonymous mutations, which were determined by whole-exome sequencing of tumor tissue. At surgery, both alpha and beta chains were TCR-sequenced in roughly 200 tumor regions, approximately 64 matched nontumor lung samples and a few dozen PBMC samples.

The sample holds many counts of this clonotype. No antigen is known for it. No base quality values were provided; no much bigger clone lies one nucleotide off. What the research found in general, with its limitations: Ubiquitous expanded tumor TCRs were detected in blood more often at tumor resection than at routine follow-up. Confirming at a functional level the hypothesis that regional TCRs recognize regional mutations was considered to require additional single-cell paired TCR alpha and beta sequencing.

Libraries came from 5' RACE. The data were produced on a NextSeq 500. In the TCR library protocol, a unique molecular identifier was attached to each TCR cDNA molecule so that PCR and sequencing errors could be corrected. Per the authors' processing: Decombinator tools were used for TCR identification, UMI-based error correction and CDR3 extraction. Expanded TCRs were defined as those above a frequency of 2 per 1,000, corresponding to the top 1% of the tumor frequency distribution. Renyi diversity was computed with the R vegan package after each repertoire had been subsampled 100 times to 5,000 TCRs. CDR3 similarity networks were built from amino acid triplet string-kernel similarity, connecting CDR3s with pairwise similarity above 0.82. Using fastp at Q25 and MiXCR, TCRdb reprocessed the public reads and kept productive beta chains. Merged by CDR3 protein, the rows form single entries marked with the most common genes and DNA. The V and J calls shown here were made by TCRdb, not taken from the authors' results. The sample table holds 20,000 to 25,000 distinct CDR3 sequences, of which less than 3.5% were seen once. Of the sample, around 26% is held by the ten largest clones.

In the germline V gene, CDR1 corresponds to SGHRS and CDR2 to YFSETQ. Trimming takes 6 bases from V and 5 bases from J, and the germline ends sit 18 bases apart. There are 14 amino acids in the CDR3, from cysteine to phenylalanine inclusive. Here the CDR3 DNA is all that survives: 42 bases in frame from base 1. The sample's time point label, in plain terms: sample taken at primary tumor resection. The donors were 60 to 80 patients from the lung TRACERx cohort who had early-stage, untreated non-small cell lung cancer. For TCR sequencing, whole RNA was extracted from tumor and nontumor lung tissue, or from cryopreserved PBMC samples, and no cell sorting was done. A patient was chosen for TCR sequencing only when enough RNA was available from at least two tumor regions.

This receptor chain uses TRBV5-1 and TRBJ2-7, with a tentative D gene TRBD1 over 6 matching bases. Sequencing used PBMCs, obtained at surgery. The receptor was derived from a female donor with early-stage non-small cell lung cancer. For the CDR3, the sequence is CASTTGQPLNEQYF. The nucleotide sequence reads TGCGCCAGCACGACTGGACAGCCGCTAAACGAGCAGTACTTC.